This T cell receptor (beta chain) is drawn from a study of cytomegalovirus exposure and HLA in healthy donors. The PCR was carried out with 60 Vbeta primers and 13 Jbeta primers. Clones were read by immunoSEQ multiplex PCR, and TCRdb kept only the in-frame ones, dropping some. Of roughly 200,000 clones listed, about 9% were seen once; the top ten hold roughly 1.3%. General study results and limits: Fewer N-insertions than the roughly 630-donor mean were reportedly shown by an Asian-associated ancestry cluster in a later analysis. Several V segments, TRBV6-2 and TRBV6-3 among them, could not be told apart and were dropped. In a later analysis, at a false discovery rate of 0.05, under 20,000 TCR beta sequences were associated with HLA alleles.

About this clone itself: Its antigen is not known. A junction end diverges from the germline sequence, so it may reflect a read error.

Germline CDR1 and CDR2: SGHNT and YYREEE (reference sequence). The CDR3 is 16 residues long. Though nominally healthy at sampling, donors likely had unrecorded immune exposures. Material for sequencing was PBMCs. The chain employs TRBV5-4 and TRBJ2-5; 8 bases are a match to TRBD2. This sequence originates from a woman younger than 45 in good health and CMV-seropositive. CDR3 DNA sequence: TGTGCCAGCAGCTTGGCCGGGACTAGATCCCAAAAGACCCAGTACTTC. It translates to CASSLAGTRSQKTQYF.